This record looks at one T cell receptor beta chain sequence and its context. The data originate from a study of PD-L1 blockade in urothelial cancer. This CDR3 is 13 amino acids long. Trimming cost V 6 bases and J 3 bases; bases outside gene matches: 5. Looked up from germline, CDR1 is SQVTM and CDR2 is ANQGSEA. Only in-frame clones appear in the TCRdb table, and some are missing; sequencing was by immunoSEQ multiplex PCR. The sample gives about 15,000 clones, 85% to 90% of which show up once; roughly 15% is in the top ten. The V gene is TRBV29-1, the J gene TRBJ2-7; TRBD1 matches at 10 bases. The specimen was PBMCs, collected around atezolizumab (anti-PD-L1) treatment. The clonotype comes from a man between 65 and 80 years old with urothelial cancer. In DNA form, the CDR3 reads TGCAGCGTCCCGGGACAGGGGAGCTACGAGCAGTACTTC. Translating it yields CSVPGQGSYEQYF.